This TCR beta chain comes out of a study of PD-1 blockade in classical Hodgkin lymphoma (dated by TCRdb to the early 2020s). Regarding the study in general: Nivolumab dosing was 3 mg/kg intravenously every 2 weeks, continuing until either disease progression or unacceptable toxicity. A peripheral blood immune signature of response to PD-1 blockade in classical Hodgkin lymphoma was defined using TCR beta sequencing and CyTOF. The study at large found these results: Baseline TCR diversity was reported to be lower in newly diagnosed patients than in healthy donors and to be lower still in relapsed/refractory patients. Among trial patients, those achieving complete response had baseline diversity similar to that of newly diagnosed patients, while diversity was significantly lower in partial responders and progressors. Patients starting nivolumab less than 1 year after ASCT had lower diversity and were excluded from later analyses to avoid confounding by immune reconstitution. Only a single clinical trial cohort was studied, and what caused the repertoire differences, possibly disease activity or prior therapy, remained undefined. A significant rise by C4D1 was seen in CD4+ but not CD8+ TCR diversity (p=0.0027 vs p=0.16), with the rise being most apparent in complete responders (p=0.02).

According to the study, the label for this sample's time point signals: cycle 4 day 1 (C4D1), after five to seven weeks of nivolumab. All trial patients had relapsed after autologous stem cell transplantation, with cohorts A, B and C differing in prior brentuximab vedotin exposure. CD8+ T cells were purified from thawed PBMCs by magnetic negative selection with a Miltenyi CD8+ T cell isolation kit. The trial cohort was composed of 56 patients with relapsed/refractory classical Hodgkin lymphoma, for whom complete response, partial response or progressive disease was recorded as best overall response. Single-agent nivolumab was administered to trial patients in the multi-cohort phase II CheckMate 205 trial. An independent review committee assessed best overall response by applying the 2007 International Working Group response criteria. Trial PBMCs were collected immediately before nivolumab initiation (C1D1) and during therapy at cycle 2 day 1 and cycle 4 day 1. Peripheral blood was collected in 8 mL Vacutainer Cell Preparation Tubes, from which PBMCs were isolated by centrifugation and then cryopreserved. Purified CD4+ and CD8+ fractions were prepared only for cases where an additional PBMC sample was available. Magnetically labelled cells were removed on LS columns in a quadroMACS separator, and the flow-through was collected as the purified fraction.

From the cysteine up to the phenylalanine, the CDR3 has a length of 16 residues. Only the CDR3 portion is preserved as DNA: 48 bases, with reading frame beginning at the first base. Trimming accounts for 0 bases at V and 6 bases at J, while the number of junction bases matched to no gene is 5. As encoded in the germline V gene, CDR1 is SNHLY while CDR2 is FYNNEI. Genomic DNA was isolated using the Qiagen DNeasy kit from unsorted PBMCs as well as from negatively selected CD4+ and CD8+ fractions. Amplification of TCR beta CDR3 regions was done by immunoSEQ multiplex PCR with primers that anneal to V and J segments. A synthetic immune receptor repertoire was used to minimize amplification bias, and any remaining bias was removed computationally after sequencing. The original pipeline was this. Repertoire diversity was quantified as the Shannon entropy index using custom Python scripts. Unsorted, CD4+ and CD8+ repertoires were examined separately, except in combined analyses, for which CD4+ and CD8+ sequences were merged in silico. Clonal expansion was defined as a frequency increase of at least 2-fold after treatment compared with C1D1, and clones undetected at baseline were assigned a pseudocount of 0.5. Singleton clones were defined as clones with 0 or 1 copy at C1D1, and non-singleton clones were defined as clones with 2 or more copies. By matching protein sequences in sorted samples from the same patient, clones expanded in unsorted samples were annotated as CD4+, CD8+ or unknown. Wilcoxon tests were applied to paired samples to test diversity changes from C1D1 to C4D1. The clones in this table, taken by TCRdb from immuneACCESS, are in-frame only. Not every clone is retained; where verified, under half of the shortfall comes from an unresolved V gene, and the cause of the rest is unknown. From that table come the V and J calls and clone size; the DNA was used to work out D and trimming. The sample includes 2,500 to 3,500 clones, with 70% to 75% observed a single time. Roughly 24% of the sample goes to the ten largest clones.

Notes on this clone: Its antigen specificity is not known. No much larger clone is present one base from it, and per-base qualities are unavailable.

The source was CD8+ T cells from blood, collected before the fourth cycle of nivolumab. The chain was built from TRBV2 and TRBJ2-2, with 9 bases aligning to TRBD1. This sequence originates from a human donor with classical Hodgkin lymphoma. The CDR3 here reads CASSEAKTGGPGELFF. In nucleotides, the sequence is TGTGCCAGCAGTGAAGCGAAGACAGGGGGTCCCGGGGAGCTGTTTTTT.